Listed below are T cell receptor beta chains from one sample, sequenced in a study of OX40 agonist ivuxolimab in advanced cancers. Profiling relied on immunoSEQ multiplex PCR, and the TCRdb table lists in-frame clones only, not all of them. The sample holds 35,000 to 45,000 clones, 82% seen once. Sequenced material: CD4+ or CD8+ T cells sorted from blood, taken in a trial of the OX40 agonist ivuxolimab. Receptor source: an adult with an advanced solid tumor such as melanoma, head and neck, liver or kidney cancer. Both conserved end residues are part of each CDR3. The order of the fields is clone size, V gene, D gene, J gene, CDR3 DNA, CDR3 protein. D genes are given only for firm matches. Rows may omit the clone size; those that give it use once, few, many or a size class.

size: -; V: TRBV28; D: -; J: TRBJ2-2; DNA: TGTGCCAGCAGTCCCCCGACAGGGAACACCGGGGAGCTGTTTTTT; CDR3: CASSPPTGNTGELFF
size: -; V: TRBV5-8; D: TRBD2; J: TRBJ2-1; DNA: TGTGCCAGCAGCTTGGTGGGAGGGCCCAATGAGCAGTTCTTC; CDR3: CASSLVGGPNEQFF
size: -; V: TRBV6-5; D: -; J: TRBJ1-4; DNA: TGTGCCAGCCGTTCTGGTGAAAAACTGTTTTTT; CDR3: CASRSGEKLFF
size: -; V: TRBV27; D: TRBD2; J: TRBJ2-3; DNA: TGTGCCAGCAGCTCCGCGGGCGGGAGGGCCAGCACAGATACGCAGTATTTT; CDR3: CASSSAGGRASTDTQYF
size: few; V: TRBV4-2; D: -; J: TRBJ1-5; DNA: TGTGCCAGCAGCCAAGTGACAGGCAATCAGCCCCAGCATTTT; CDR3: CASSQVTGNQPQHF
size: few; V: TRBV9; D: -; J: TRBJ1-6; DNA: TGTGCCAGCAGCGTAAAGCAAAATAATTCACCCCTCCACTTT; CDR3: CASSVKQNNSPLHF
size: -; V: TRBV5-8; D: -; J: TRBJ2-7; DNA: TGTGCCAGCAGTTTCTCAGGGGGGTACACCTACGAGCAGTACTTC; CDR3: CASSFSGGYTYEQYF
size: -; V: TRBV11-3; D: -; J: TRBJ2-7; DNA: TGTGCCAGCAGCTTAGATTTAGGAGGCGAGCAGTACTTC; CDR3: CASSLDLGGEQYF
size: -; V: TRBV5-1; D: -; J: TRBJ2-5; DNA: TGCGCCAGCAGCTTGGCCCGGACAGCCCGCGGGCGAGAGACCCAGTACTTC; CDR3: CASSLARTARGRETQYF
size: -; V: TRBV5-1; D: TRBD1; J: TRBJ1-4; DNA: TGCGCCAGCAGCTTGAGTGACAGGGGGCAGGGTGAAAAACTGTTTTTT; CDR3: CASSLSDRGQGEKLFF
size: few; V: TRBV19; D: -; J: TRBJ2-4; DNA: TGTGCCAGTAGTATAGTGAGGTTAGCCAAAAACATTCAGTACTTC; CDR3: CASSIVRLAKNIQYF
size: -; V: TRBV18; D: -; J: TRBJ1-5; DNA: TGTGCCAGCTCACTAGAACAGCCCCAGCATTTT; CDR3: CASSLEQPQHF
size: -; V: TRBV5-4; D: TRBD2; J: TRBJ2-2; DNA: TGTGCCAGCAGCTTGGCTAGCGGAAGCACCGGGGAGCTGTTTTTT; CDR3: CASSLASGSTGELFF
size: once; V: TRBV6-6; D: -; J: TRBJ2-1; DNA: TGTGCCAGCACAGTTAGGGGGAGCAACAATGAGCAGTTCTTC; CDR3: CASTVRGSNNEQFF
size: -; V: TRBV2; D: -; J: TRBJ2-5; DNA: TGTGCCAGCAGTAGTGACAGATACCAAGAGACCCAGTACTTC; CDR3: CASSSDRYQETQYF
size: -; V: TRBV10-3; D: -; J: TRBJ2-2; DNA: TGTGCCATCAGGTTCGTGGCGGACGGGGAGCTGTTTTTT; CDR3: CAIRFVADGELFF
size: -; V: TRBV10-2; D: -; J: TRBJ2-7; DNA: TGCGCCAGCAGTGAGTCGTACGGTTCGAGCTCCTACGAGCAGTACTTC; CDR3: CASSESYGSSSYEQYF
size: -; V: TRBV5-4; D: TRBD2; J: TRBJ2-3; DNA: TGTGCCAGCAGCTTACTAGCGGGGACTAGCACAGATACGCAGTATTTT; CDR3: CASSLLAGTSTDTQYF
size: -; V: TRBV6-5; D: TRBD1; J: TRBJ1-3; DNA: TGTGCCAGCAGTTCGGGACAGGGGGCGCTTGGAAACACCATATATTTT; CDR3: CASSSGQGALGNTIYF
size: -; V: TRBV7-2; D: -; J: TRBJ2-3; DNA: TGTGCCAGCAGCTTAGCGTTAGGGCCCACAGATACGCAGTATTTT; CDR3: CASSLALGPTDTQYF
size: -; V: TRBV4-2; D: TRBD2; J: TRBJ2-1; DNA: TGTGCCAGCAGCCAAGATCTCCTAGCGGGAGCTGACGGCTATGAGCAGTTCTTC; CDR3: CASSQDLLAGADGYEQFF
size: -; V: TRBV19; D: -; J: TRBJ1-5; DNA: TGTGCCAGTAGTATAGCGGTGGGGCAGGGGCGGCGTCAGCCCCAGCATTTT; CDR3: CASSIAVGQGRRQPQHF
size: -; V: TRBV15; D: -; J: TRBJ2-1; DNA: TGTGCCACCAGCAGAGTAAGAGGGAGCTCCTACAATGAGCAGTTCTTC; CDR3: CATSRVRGSSYNEQFF
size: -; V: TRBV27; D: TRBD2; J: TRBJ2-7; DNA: TGTGCCAGCAGTTCTCCGGGACTAGCGGTTTACGAGCAGTACTTC; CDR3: CASSSPGLAVYEQYF
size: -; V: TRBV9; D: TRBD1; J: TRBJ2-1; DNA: TGTGCCAGCAGCCCCAAAGAGGGGGCATACAATGAGCAGTTCTTC; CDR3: CASSPKEGAYNEQFF
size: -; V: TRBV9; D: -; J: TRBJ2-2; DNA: TGTGCCAGCAACCAACTAGACGGGAACACCGGGGAGCTGTTTTTT; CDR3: CASNQLDGNTGELFF
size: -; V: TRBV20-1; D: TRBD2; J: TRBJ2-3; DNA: TGTAGTAGCGGGAGGGGAGATACGCAGTATTTT; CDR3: CSSGRGDTQYF
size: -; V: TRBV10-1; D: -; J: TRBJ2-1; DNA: TGCGCCAGCAGTGCTGGGGGGAACAATGAGCAGTTCTTC; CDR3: CASSAGGNNEQFF
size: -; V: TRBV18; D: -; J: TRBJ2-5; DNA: TGTGCCAGCTCACCACCGAAGGGAACCCAAGAGACCCAGTACTTC; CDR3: CASSPPKGTQETQYF
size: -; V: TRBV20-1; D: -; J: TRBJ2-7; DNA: TGCAGTGCTTTACAGGGCTACGAGCAGTACTTC; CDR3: CSALQGYEQYF
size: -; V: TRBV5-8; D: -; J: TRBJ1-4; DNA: TGTGCCAGCAGCTACCGCCGTGCGGCTAATGAAAAACTGTTTTTT; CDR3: CASSYRRAANEKLFF
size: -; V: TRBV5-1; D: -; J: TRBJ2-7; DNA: TGCGCCAGCAGCTTGGACATTTCTCCCTACGAGCAGTACTTC; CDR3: CASSLDISPYEQYF
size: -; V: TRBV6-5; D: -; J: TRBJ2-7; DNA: TGTGCCAGCAGTTCCCCGCGGGCAGGGGTATTTGGCGAGCAGTACTTC; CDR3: CASSSPRAGVFGEQYF
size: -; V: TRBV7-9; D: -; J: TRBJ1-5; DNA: TGTGCCAGCAGCCAAAAGGAGGGACACCAGCCCCAGCATTTT; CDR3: CASSQKEGHQPQHF
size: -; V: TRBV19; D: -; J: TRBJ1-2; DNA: TGTGCCAGTGGGAAGGACTATGGCTACACCTTC; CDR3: CASGKDYGYTF
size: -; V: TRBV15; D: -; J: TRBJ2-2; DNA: TGTGCCACCAGGGCACCGTACACCACCGGGGAGCTGTTTTTT; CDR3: CATRAPYTTGELFF
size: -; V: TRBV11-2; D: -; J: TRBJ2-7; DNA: TGTGCCAGCAGCTTAGGGGGACTTGTCTACGAGCAGTACTTC; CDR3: CASSLGGLVYEQYF
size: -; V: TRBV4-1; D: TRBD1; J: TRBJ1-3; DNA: TGCGCCAGCAGCCAAGCTTGGACAGGTACTGGAAACACCATATATTTT; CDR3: CASSQAWTGTGNTIYF
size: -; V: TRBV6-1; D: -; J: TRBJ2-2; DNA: TGTGCCAGCAGGAGACAGGGAGGCACCGGGGAGCTGTTTTTT; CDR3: CASRRQGGTGELFF
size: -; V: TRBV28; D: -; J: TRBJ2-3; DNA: TGTGCCAGCAGTGCTATGGCGACTCCGAATACGCAGTATTTT; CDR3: CASSAMATPNTQYF